A selection of T cell receptor beta chains follows, all from one sample in a study of cytomegalovirus exposure and HLA in healthy donors. Libraries were prepared by immunoSEQ multiplex PCR; TCRdb keeps only in-frame clonotypes and omits some of them. This sample has around 120,000 clones, with roughly 70% found just once. Sequenced sample: PBMCs. The receptor source for this set is a middle-aged man in good health and CMV-seropositive. CDR3s include the opening cysteine and the closing phenylalanine or tryptophan. The order of the fields is J gene, V gene, D gene, clone size, CDR3 DNA, CDR3 protein. D genes are given only for firm matches. Part of the rows lack a size; the others show once, few, many or a class for expanded clones.

J: TRBJ1-2
V: TRBV2
D: -
size: -
DNA: TGTGCCAGCAGTGGGACACCAGCAAGGGGCTACACCTTC
CDR3: CASSGTPARGYTF

J: TRBJ2-1
V: TRBV5-4
D: -
size: -
DNA: TGTGCCAGCAGTTGGGAGTTCAATGAGCAGTTCTTC
CDR3: CASSWEFNEQFF

J: TRBJ2-1
V: TRBV2
D: TRBD2
size: -
DNA: TGTGCCAGCGAATCCGCGGGAGGGAGGTACAATGAGCAGTTCTTC
CDR3: CASESAGGRYNEQFF

J: TRBJ1-2
V: TRBV30
D: -
size: -
DNA: TGTGCCTGGAGTCCGAGGCACAGGGTGGGTGGCTACACCTTC
CDR3: CAWSPRHRVGGYTF

J: TRBJ2-3
V: TRBV9
D: TRBD2
size: -
DNA: TGTGCCAGCAAGAAGCTAGCGGTCACAGATACGCAGTATTTT
CDR3: CASKKLAVTDTQYF

J: TRBJ2-1
V: TRBV5-4
D: TRBD2
size: once
DNA: TGTGCCAGCAGCCCTGGGACTAGCGGATACAATGAGCAGTTCTTC
CDR3: CASSPGTSGYNEQFF

J: TRBJ1-1
V: TRBV5-1
D: TRBD1
size: -
DNA: TGCGCCAGCAGCTGGACAGGGGCGAGGGACACTGAAGCTTTCTTT
CDR3: CASSWTGARDTEAFF

J: TRBJ1-5
V: TRBV9
D: -
size: -
DNA: TGTGCCAGCAGCGTTGGTCGGGAGGATCAGCCCCAGCATTTT
CDR3: CASSVGREDQPQHF

J: TRBJ2-1
V: TRBV2
D: TRBD2
size: -
DNA: TGTGCCAGCAGTGAAGGACTAGCGTTCAATGAGCAGTTCTTC
CDR3: CASSEGLAFNEQFF

J: TRBJ1-2
V: TRBV27
D: TRBD1
size: -
DNA: TGTGCCAGCAGTTCGTTTGACAGGGGGCTAAGCTATGGCTACACCTTC
CDR3: CASSSFDRGLSYGYTF

J: TRBJ2-7
V: TRBV4-1
D: TRBD2
size: -
DNA: TGCGCCAGCAGCCAAGTTGGTGACGGGAGGGCCTATGAGCAGTACTTC
CDR3: CASSQVGDGRAYEQYF

J: TRBJ1-4
V: TRBV4-1
D: -
size: -
DNA: TGCGCCAGCAGCCAGACTTTGGCCGGGAATGAAAAACTGTTTTTT
CDR3: CASSQTLAGNEKLFF

J: TRBJ2-7
V: TRBV2
D: TRBD2
size: few
DNA: TGTGCCAGCAGGGAGACTAGCGGGAGTCTCTACGAGCAGTACTTC
CDR3: CASRETSGSLYEQYF

J: TRBJ2-7
V: TRBV9
D: -
size: -
DNA: TGTGCCAGCAGCGCGGAAACAGGGTATGGTTATGGCGAGCAGTACTTC
CDR3: CASSAETGYGYGEQYF

J: TRBJ2-3
V: TRBV29-1
D: TRBD2
size: once
DNA: TGCAGCGTTGATGGACTAGCGGGAGGGCCCAGAGATACGCAGTATTTT
CDR3: CSVDGLAGGPRDTQYF

J: TRBJ2-1
V: TRBV10-3
D: -
size: -
DNA: TGTGCCATCAGCCAAGAACAGGGTCACAATGAGCAGTTCTTC
CDR3: CAISQEQGHNEQFF